These 8 T cell receptor beta chains share one sample of origin, sequenced in a study of blood T cell repertoires in COVID-19. Here immunoSEQ multiplex PCR was the method, and the copy in TCRdb shows in-frame clones only, minus some. The data contain about 39,000 clones, approximately 80% of them singletons. The source material was peripheral blood. These receptors all come from a man in his fifties with active or convalescent COVID-19.

This chain joins TRBV15 and TRBJ1-2; 7 nucleotides agree with TRBD1. V lost 3 bases, J lost 3 bases, and 7 bases stayed unmatched. The CDR3 sequence is 15 residues long. Germline values: CDR1 LNHNV, CDR2 YYDKDF (reference sequence). DNA for the CDR3: TGTGCCACCAGCAGTACAGGGGATGCAGACTATGGCTACACCTTC. This translates into CATSSTGDADYGYTF. The full variable domain, with the rest looked up from reference TRBV15 and TRBJ1-2, is DAMVIQNPRYQVTQFGKPVTLSCSQTLNHNVMYWYQQKSSQAPKLLFHYYDKDFNNEADTPDNFQSRRPNTSFCFLDIRSPGLGDTAMYLCATSSTGDADYGYTFGSGTRLTVV.

V and J are TRBV28 and TRBJ1-2, with D perhaps matching TRBD1 (5 bases). Germline assignment: CDR1 MDHEN and CDR2 SYDVKM. The V end was cut by 8 bases, the J end by 8 bases, with 15 bases between. The CDR3 totals 12 residues. The CDR3 nucleotides are TGTGCCAGCTTTGTCGGGCAGGGCGGCTACACCTTC. Translated: CASFVGQGGYTF.

CDR3 residues: CASSEQGGVGFSQHF. CDR3 bases: TGTGCCAGCAGTGAACAGGGCGGCGTGGGATTTTCCCAGCATTTT. This chain links TRBV6-1 with TRBJ1-5; TRBD1 is a possible D gene (5 bases). The CDR3 is made up of 15 amino acids. The V end was cut by 2 bases, the J end by 11 bases, with 19 bases between. Germline V gene data show CDR1 as MNHNS and CDR2 as SASEGT.

The V and J genes are TRBV19 and TRBJ2-7; TRBD1 agrees at 9 bases. CDR3 length: 13 residues. J lost 4 bases, V lost 9 bases, and 7 bases had no gene match. CDR1 LNHDA and CDR2 SQIVND come from the germline V gene (reference sequence). For the CDR3, the DNA is TGTGCCAGCAAAGGGACAGGGAGTTACGAGCAGTACTTC. Amino acids: CASKGTGSYEQYF.

This chain joins TRBV2 and TRBJ2-1; 7 nucleotides line up with TRBD1. The length of the CDR3 is 15 residues. Germline V gene sequence: CDR1 SNHLY, CDR2 FYNNEI. Losses at the gene ends were 8 bases for V and 6 bases for J; bases not matched to a gene: 13. CDR3 DNA sequence: TGTGCCAGCGGACGAACAGGGGTTGGGGCCAATGAGCAGTTCTTC. Amino acids: CASGRTGVGANEQFF. Together with reference TRBV2 and TRBJ2-1, the CDR3 gives the full variable domain: EPEVTQTPSHQVTQMGQEVILRCVPISNHLYFYWYRQILGQKVEFLVSFYNNEISEKSEIFDDQFSVERPDGSNFTLKIRSTKLEDSAMYFCASGRTGVGANEQFFGPGTRLTVL.

The rearrangement uses TRBV7-9 and TRBJ2-4, with a tentative D call TRBD2 (5 bases). The length of the CDR3 is 16 residues. Germline V lookup: CDR1 SEHNR, CDR2 FQNEAQ (reference sequence). V dropped 5 bases and J dropped 0 bases, with 14 bases sitting between them. The CDR3 DNA is TGTGCCAGCAGCAAGGACTTTTCCTTAGCCAAAAACATTCAGTACTTC. This sequence encodes CASSKDFSLAKNIQYF.

This clone was seen once. V and J are TRBV3-1 (or the pseudogene TRBV3-2) and TRBJ2-3; 9 bases map to TRBD1. V shed 4 bases and J 2 bases; nucleotides not matched to a gene: 4. CDR1 LGHDT and CDR2 YNNKEL come from the germline V gene (reference sequence). The CDR3 runs 15 residues. CDR3 in amino acids: CASSPRDRDTDTQYF. DNA of the CDR3: TGTGCCAGCAGCCCCCGGGACAGGGACACAGATACGCAGTATTTT.

V usage is TRBV6-2 or TRBV6-3 and J usage is TRBJ2-3, with D possibly TRBD2 on 6 matching bases. This CDR3 has 13 residues. Germline V gene sequence: CDR1 MNHEY, CDR2 SVGEGT. Trimming took 4 bases from V and 7 from J, leaving 12 bases between them. This CDR3 is CASSSGVPHTQYF. CDR3 DNA sequence: TGTGCCAGCAGTTCGGGAGTTCCCCATACGCAGTATTTT.